These 3 T cell receptor beta chains share one sample of origin, sequenced in a study of response to subunit inactivated influenza vaccine. TCRdb called the RT-PCR reads again in MiXCR, with one record for every CDR3 protein. Counted here are a few hundred thousand distinct CDR3 sequences, 20% to 25% occurring once; the ten biggest clones make up 10%. Here the sequenced sample was PBMCs from blood, taken 21 months after vaccination. These receptors came from a man aged 45 to 70 who received an inactivated influenza vaccine.

There are many counts of this clonotype. The V and J genes are TRBV20-1 and TRBJ1-6; D remains unclear. V lost 1 base and J lost 7, with 14 bases in between. CDR1 and CDR2 from the germline V gene are DFQATT and SNEGSKA (reference sequence). The CDR3 has 15 amino acids. CDR3 sequence (DNA): TGCAGTGCTAGAGCAGCCTCCCGCCTGAATTCACCCCTCCACTTT. Protein product: CSARAASRLNSPLHF.

The sample holds a few counts of this clonotype. The chain recombines TRBV10-3 with TRBJ1-2; 12 bases match TRBD1. The CDR3 runs to 13 residues. Germline values: CDR1 ENHRY, CDR2 SYGVKD. V gave up 8 bases and J gave up 13 bases; unmatched junction bases: 11. CDR3 protein: CAIASRDRGPSTF. The CDR3 coding sequence is TGTGCCATCGCATCCCGGGACAGGGGGCCTAGCACCTTC.

This clonotype appeared a few times. The chain has TRBV18 and TRBJ1-5; perhaps TRBD1 as D (6 bases). Germline CDR1 KGHSH, CDR2 LQKENI. The CDR3 extends over 17 amino acids. The germline V and J ends were trimmed by 4 bases and 5 bases, with 21 bases remaining between them. CDR3 region: CASSRGSTLRGHQPQHF. In DNA form, the CDR3 reads TGTGCCAGCTCACGGGGTTCGACGCTTCGGGGGCATCAGCCCCAGCATTTT.